This T cell receptor (beta chain) stems from a study of T cells in localized non-small cell lung cancer. Study-wide findings and caveats: A raised T cell density in blood coincided with lengthier overall survival.

This CDR3 is 15 amino acids long. CDR1 and CDR2 from the germline V gene are SGHTS and YDEGEE. The V gene lost 0 bases and the J gene lost 5 bases, with 14 bases spanning the gap. Clones were sequenced by immunoSEQ multiplex PCR, and TCRdb holds only the in-frame ones, with some missing. The sample has approximately 12,000 clones, about 86% seen once. A note on this clone: No antigen is known for it.

The rearrangement joins TRBV5-8 to TRBJ2-5; weak D call: TRBD2 (5 bases). The sample consisted of peripheral blood, taken before any cancer treatment. This sequence originates from an older male donor with stage I lung adenocarcinoma. CDR3 loop: CASSLEIGVRETQYF. The DNA of the CDR3 is TGTGCCAGCAGCTTGGAAATCGGGGTTCGCGAGACCCAGTACTTC.